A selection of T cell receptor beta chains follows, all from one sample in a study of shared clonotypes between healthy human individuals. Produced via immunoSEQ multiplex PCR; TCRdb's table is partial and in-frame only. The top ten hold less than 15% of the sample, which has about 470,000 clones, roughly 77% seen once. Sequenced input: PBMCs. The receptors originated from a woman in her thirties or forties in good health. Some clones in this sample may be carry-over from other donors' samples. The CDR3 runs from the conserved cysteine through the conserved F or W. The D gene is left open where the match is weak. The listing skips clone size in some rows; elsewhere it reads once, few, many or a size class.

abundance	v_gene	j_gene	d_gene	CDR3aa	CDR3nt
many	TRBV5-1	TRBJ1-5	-	CASSLDVGPHQPQHF	TGCGCCAGCAGCTTGGATGTGGGGCCTCATCAGCCCCAGCATTTT
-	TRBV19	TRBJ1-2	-	CASSISTGRLYGYTF	TGTGCCAGTAGTATATCAACAGGACGACTCTATGGCTACACCTTC
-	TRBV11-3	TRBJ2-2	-	CASSSGRGTGELFF	TGTGCCAGCAGCTCAGGCAGGGGAACCGGGGAGCTGTTTTTT
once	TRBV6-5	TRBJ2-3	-	CASSYNNRGGQYF	TGTGCCAGCAGTTACAATAACCGAGGGGGGCAGTATTTT
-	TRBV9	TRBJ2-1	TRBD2	CASSVGSGRAYNEQFF	TGTGCCAGCAGCGTCGGAAGCGGGAGGGCCTACAATGAGCAGTTCTTC
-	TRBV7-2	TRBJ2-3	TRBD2	CASSLGLAGGTDTQYF	TGTGCCAGCAGCCTTGGACTAGCGGGAGGAACAGATACGCAGTATTTT
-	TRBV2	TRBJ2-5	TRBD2	CAGGLAGVREQYF	TGTGCCGGGGGACTAGCGGGAGTTCGGGAGCAGTACTTC
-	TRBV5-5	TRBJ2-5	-	CASRARGSLETQYF	TGTGCCAGCAGGGCCCGAGGGTCGTTGGAGACCCAGTACTTC
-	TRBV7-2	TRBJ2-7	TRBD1	CASSLDGQGADEQYF	TGTGCCAGCAGCTTAGACGGGCAGGGGGCGGACGAGCAGTACTTC
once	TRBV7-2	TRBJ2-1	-	CASSPGPLYNEQFF	TGTGCCAGCAGCCCCGGACCCCTCTACAATGAGCAGTTCTTC
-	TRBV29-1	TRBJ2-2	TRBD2	CSVGLLGLAGVGTGELFF	TGCAGCGTTGGCCTACTCGGACTAGCGGGAGTTGGGACCGGGGAGCTGTTTTTT
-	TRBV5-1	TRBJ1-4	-	CASSPGSATNEKLFF	TGCGCCAGCAGCCCCGGCAGTGCAACTAATGAAAAACTGTTTTTT
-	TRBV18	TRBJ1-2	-	CASSPEGSPVGYTF	TGTGCCAGCTCGCCCGAGGGATCCCCGGTTGGCTACACCTTC